This T cell receptor beta chain was obtained from a study of T cell responses to AZD1222 COVID-19 vaccine. This CDR3 comprises 12 residues. The V gene lost 7 bases and the J gene lost 0 bases, with 6 bases spanning the gap. Per germline, CDR1 SGHAT and CDR2 FQNNGV. Study results and caveats: The study found Spike-specific TCR breadth and depth rose after two AZD1222 doses. Reportedly, nearly half the spike-specific TCRs target unmutated variant regions. Donors were largely white British and mainly female; clonal diversity was possibly underestimated.

Worth noting for this clone: Antigen unknown.

The repertoire was sequenced with immunoSEQ multiplex PCR; TCRdb's copy has only in-frame clones and lacks some. The table lists about 75,000 clones, around 88% of them singletons. Sequenced here: peripheral blood, sampled 28 days after the second dose of the MenACWY control vaccine. V gene TRBV11-2 combines with J gene TRBJ1-2, with a tentative D call TRBD1 (6 bases). The clonotype comes from an adult who received the MenACWY meningococcal vaccine as a control. In DNA, the CDR3 is TGTGCCAGCAAGGGGGCTAACTATGGCTACACCTTC. This sequence encodes CASKGANYGYTF.